A selection of T cell receptor beta chains follows, all from one sample in a study of tumor-infiltrating lymphocytes in primary liver carcinoma. TCRdb re-called the multiplex PCR reads through MiXCR, storing one row per CDR3 protein. The table records about 320,000 distinct CDR3 sequences, roughly three fifths of them present only once. Input material: peripheral blood. Receptor source: a woman aged 25-40 years with primary liver carcinoma and hepatitis B virus infection. Each CDR3 is given without its conserved first and last residue.

j_gene: TRBJ2-7; v_gene: TRBV28; len: 12; CDR3aa: ASSAGGPPYEQY
j_gene: TRBJ2-1; v_gene: TRBV6-2/TRBV6-3; len: 15; CDR3aa: ASSLTTSGRTYNEQF
j_gene: TRBJ2-1; v_gene: TRBV24-1; len: 11; CDR3aa: ATSTGSYNEQF
j_gene: TRBJ1-1; v_gene: TRBV28; len: 13; CDR3aa: ASLPPGQTNTEAF
j_gene: TRBJ2-7; v_gene: TRBV11-2; len: 11; CDR3aa: ASSRTGPYEQY
j_gene: TRBJ2-1; v_gene: TRBV4-2; len: 14; CDR3aa: ASSPLTRTGSGEQS
j_gene: TRBJ2-7; v_gene: TRBV7-9; len: 12; CDR3aa: ASISHAASYEQY
j_gene: TRBJ1-2; v_gene: TRBV11-2; len: 11; CDR3aa: ASSTHANFGYT
j_gene: TRBJ2-5; v_gene: TRBV4-2; len: 12; CDR3aa: ASSHEAAGERQY
j_gene: TRBJ2-3; v_gene: TRBV28; len: 13; CDR3aa: ASSFAGGLTDTQY
j_gene: TRBJ1-3; v_gene: TRBV30; len: 13; CDR3aa: AWSPSTVCGNTIY
j_gene: TRBJ1-1; v_gene: TRBV11-2; len: 12; CDR3aa: ASSLIRQNTEAF
j_gene: TRBJ2-7; v_gene: TRBV4-1; len: 14; CDR3aa: ASTSRAGAQFYEQY
j_gene: TRBJ1-6; v_gene: TRBV6-2/TRBV6-3; len: 16; CDR3aa: ASRHSGTGSAYNSPLH
j_gene: TRBJ2-1; v_gene: TRBV11-3; len: 11; CDR3aa: ASSSTGFLDQV
j_gene: TRBJ2-7; v_gene: TRBV6-5; len: 13; CDR3aa: ASRPGLTVSYEQY
j_gene: TRBJ2-5; v_gene: TRBV6-5; len: 13; CDR3aa: ASSYLAGGIETHY
j_gene: -; v_gene: TRBV5-6; len: 11; CDR3aa: ASSSETEDTQH
j_gene: TRBJ2-1; v_gene: TRBV24-1; len: 15; CDR3aa: ATSDASGRIGIAEQF
j_gene: TRBJ1-2; v_gene: TRBV12-3/TRBV12-4; len: 13; CDR3aa: ASNEFPGPVYGYT
j_gene: TRBJ2-7; v_gene: TRBV11-2; len: 13; CDR3aa: ASSLNTGGFDEQY
j_gene: TRBJ2-7; v_gene: TRBV12-3/TRBV12-4; len: 12; CDR3aa: ASSYMAGAYEQY
j_gene: TRBJ1-1; v_gene: TRBV28; len: 11; CDR3aa: VSRGSLNTEAF
j_gene: TRBJ1-5; v_gene: TRBV6-6; len: 14; CDR3aa: ASSSLGVYSNQPQH
j_gene: TRBJ2-1; v_gene: TRBV11-2; len: 11; CDR3aa: TSFASGSNEQF
j_gene: TRBJ2-7; v_gene: TRBV7-9; len: 12; CDR3aa: ASSSGGLHYEQY
j_gene: TRBJ2-3; v_gene: TRBV29-1; len: 11; CDR3aa: SVRQGSTDTQY
j_gene: TRBJ2-2; v_gene: TRBV6-2/TRBV6-3; len: 14; CDR3aa: ASRAQAGENTGELF
j_gene: TRBJ2-1; v_gene: TRBV9; len: 14; CDR3aa: ASSPLGRGYYNEQF
j_gene: TRBJ2-1; v_gene: TRBV11-1; len: 14; CDR3aa: ASSLAPGEAYNEQF
j_gene: TRBJ2-7; v_gene: TRBV7-9; len: 13; CDR3aa: ASSLDRRAPYEQY
j_gene: TRBJ2-6; v_gene: TRBV6-1; len: 13; CDR3aa: ASCRASSGTNVLT
j_gene: TRBJ1-1; v_gene: TRBV6-6; len: 10; CDR3aa: ASSRQGTEAF